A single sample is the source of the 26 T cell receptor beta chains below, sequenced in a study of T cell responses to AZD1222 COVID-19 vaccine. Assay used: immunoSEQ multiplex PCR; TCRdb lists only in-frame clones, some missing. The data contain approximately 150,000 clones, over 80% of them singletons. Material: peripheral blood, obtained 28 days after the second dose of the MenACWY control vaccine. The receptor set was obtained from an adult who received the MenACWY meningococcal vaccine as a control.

CDR3: CASTGEGRNTEAFF. DNA for the CDR3: TGTGCCAGCACCGGGGAGGGGAGAAACACTGAAGCTTTCTTT. The gene calls are TRBV6-5 and TRBJ1-1, with D perhaps TRBD1 (5 bases). Germline V CDR1 and CDR2: MNHEY, SVGAGI. CDR3 length: 14 amino acids. The V and J ends lost 7 bases and 2 bases respectively, with 14 bases between them.

The CDR3 region has the DNA TGTGCCAGCAGCGTAGGAGGGACAGGAAATTCACCCCTCCACTTT. Residues: CASSVGGTGNSPLHF. This chain joins TRBV9 and TRBJ1-6, with 8 bases fitting TRBD1. The CDR3 extends over 15 amino acids. V shed 0 bases and J 7 bases; nucleotides not matched to a gene: 3. Germline V gene sequence: CDR1 SGDLS, CDR2 YYNGEE.

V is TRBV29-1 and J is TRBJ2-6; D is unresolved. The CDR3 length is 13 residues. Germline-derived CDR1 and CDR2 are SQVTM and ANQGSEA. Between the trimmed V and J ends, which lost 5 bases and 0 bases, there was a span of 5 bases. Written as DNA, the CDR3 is TGCAGCGTTAGTCTCTCTGGGGCCAACGTCCTGACTTTC. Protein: CSVSLSGANVLTF. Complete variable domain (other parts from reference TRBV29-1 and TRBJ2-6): SAVISQKPSRDICQRGTSLTIQCQVDSQVTMMFWYRQQPGQSLTLIATANQGSEATYESGFVIDKFPISRPNLTFSTLTVSNMSPEDSSIYLCSVSLSGANVLTFGAGSRLTVL.

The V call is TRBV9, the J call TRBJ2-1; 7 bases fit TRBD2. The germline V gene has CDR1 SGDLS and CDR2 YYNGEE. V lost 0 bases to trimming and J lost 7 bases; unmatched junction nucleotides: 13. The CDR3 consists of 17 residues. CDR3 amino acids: CASSVAPTSAKGNEQFF. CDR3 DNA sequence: TGTGCCAGCAGCGTAGCCCCTACTAGCGCCAAGGGTAATGAGCAGTTCTTC.

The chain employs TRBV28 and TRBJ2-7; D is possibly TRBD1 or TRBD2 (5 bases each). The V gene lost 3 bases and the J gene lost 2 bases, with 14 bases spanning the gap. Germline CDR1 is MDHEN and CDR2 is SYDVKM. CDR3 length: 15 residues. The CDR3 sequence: CASSFLGTDPYEQYF. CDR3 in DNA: TGTGCCAGCAGTTTTCTAGGGACGGATCCCTACGAGCAGTACTTC.

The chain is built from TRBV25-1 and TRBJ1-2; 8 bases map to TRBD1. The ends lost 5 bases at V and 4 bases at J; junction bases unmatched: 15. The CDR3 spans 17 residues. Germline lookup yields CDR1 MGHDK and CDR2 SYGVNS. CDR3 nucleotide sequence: TGTGCCAGCAGTCCCGGGACAGGTTTTAAAGGCATCTATGGCTACACCTTC. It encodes CASSPGTGFKGIYGYTF.

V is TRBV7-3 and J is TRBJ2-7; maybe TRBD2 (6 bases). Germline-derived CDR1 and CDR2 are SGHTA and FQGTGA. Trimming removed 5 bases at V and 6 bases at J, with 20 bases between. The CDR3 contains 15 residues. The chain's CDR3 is CASSPTPSVSGEQYF. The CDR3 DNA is TGTGCCAGCAGCCCGACCCCTAGCGTCTCGGGCGAGCAGTACTTC. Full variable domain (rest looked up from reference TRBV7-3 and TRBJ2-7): GAGVSQTPSNKVTEKGKYVELRCDPISGHTALYWYRQSLGQGPEFLIYFQGTGAADDSGLPNDRFFAVRPEGSVSTLKIQRTERGDSAVYLCASSPTPSVSGEQYFGPGTRLTVT.

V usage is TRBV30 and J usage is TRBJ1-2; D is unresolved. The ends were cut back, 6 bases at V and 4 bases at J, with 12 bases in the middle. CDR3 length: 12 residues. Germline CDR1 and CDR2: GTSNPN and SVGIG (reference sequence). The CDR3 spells CACTPHIYGYTF. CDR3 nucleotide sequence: TGTGCCTGTACCCCCCACATCTATGGCTACACCTTC.

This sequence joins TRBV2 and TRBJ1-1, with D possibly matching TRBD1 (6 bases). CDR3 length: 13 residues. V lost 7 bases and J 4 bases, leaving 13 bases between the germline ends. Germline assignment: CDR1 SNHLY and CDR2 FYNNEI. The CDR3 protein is CASKQGPVTEAFF. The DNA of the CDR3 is TGTGCCAGCAAGCAGGGGCCGGTCACTGAAGCTTTCTTT.

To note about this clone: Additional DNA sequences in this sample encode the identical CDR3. CDR3: CASSRTVQETQYF. The CDR3 DNA reads TGTGCCAGCAGCCGGACAGTTCAAGAGACCCAGTACTTC. The chain employs TRBV6-5 and TRBJ2-5; a possible D gene is TRBD1 (6 bases). Germline loops: CDR1 MNHEY, CDR2 SVGAGI. The length of the CDR3 is 13 residues. Trimming pared 6 bases from V and 2 bases from J, leaving 10 bases between.

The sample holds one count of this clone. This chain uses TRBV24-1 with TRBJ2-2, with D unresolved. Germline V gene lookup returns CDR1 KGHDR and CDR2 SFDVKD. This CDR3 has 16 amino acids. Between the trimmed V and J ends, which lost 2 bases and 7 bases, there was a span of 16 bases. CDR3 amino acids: CATSDSSETVDGELFF. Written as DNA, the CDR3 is TGTGCCACCAGTGATTCATCCGAAACGGTTGACGGGGAGCTGTTTTTT.

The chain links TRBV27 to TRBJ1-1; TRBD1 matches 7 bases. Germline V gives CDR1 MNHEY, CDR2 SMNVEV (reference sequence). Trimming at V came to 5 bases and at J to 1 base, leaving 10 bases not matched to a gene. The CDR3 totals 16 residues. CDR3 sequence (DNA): TGTGCCAGCAGTCTCTCAGGGGGGCGCAGGAACACTGAAGCTTTCTTT. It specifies CASSLSGGRRNTEAFF.

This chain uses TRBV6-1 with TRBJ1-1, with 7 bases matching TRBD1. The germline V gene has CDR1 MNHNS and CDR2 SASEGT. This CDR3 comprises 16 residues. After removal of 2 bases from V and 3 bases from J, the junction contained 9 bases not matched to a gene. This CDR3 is CASSEIPTGLDTEAFF. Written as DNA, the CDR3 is TGTGCCAGCAGTGAAATCCCGACAGGGCTCGACACTGAAGCTTTCTTT.

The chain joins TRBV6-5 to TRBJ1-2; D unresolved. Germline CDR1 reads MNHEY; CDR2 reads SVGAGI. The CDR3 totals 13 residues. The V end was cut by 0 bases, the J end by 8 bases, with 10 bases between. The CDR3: CASSYSWLSGYTF. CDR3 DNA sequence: TGTGCCAGCAGTTACTCTTGGCTCTCCGGCTACACCTTC.

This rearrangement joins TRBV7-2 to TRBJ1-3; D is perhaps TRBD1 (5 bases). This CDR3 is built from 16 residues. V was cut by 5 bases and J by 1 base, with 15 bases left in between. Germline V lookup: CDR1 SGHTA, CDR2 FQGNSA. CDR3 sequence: CASSPTRGVSGNTIYF. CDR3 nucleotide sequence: TGTGCCAGCAGCCCAACGCGAGGGGTATCTGGAAACACCATATATTTT. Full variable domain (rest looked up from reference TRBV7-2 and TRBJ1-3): GAGVSQSPSNKVTEKGKDVELRCDPISGHTALYWYRQSLGQGLEFLIYFQGNSAPDKSGLPSDRFSAERTGGSVSTLTIQRTQQEDSAVYLCASSPTRGVSGNTIYFGEGSWLTVV.

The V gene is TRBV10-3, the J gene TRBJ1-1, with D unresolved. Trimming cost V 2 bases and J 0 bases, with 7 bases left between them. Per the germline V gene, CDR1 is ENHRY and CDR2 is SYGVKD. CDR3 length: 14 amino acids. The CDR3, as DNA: TGTGCCATCAGTGAGGTCGATATGAACACTGAAGCTTTCTTT. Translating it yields CAISEVDMNTEAFF.

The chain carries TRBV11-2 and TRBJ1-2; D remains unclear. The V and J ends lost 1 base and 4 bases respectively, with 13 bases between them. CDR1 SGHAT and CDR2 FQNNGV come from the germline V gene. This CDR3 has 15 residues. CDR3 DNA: TGTGCCAGCAGCTTAGGGTCGGGAGAGAGCTATGGCTACACCTTC. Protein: CASSLGSGESYGYTF.

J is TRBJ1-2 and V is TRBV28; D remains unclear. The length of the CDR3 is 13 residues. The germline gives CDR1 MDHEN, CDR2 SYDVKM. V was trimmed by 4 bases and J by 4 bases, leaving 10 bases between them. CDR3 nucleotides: TGTGCCAGCAGTTCCGGGCAGATCTATGGCTACACCTTC. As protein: CASSSGQIYGYTF.

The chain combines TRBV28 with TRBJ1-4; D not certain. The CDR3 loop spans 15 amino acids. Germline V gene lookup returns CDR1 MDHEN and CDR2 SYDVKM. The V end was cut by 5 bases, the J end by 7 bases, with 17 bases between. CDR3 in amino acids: CASSPSAPWGEKLFF. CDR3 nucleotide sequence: TGTGCCAGCAGTCCATCGGCTCCATGGGGTGAAAAACTGTTTTTT.

CDR3 in amino acids: CASSSSGTSNQPQHF. The CDR3 nucleotides read TGTGCCAGTAGTAGCTCCGGGACAAGCAATCAGCCCCAGCATTTT. The chain employs TRBV19 and TRBJ1-5, with D tentatively TRBD1 (6 bases). The V end was cut by 4 bases, the J end by 1 base, with 11 bases between. This CDR3 is built from 15 residues. Germline CDR1 is LNHDA and CDR2 is SQIVND (reference sequence).

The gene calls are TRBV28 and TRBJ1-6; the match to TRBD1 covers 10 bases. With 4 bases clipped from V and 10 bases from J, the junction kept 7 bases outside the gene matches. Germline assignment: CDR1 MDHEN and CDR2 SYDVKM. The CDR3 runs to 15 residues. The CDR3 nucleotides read TGTGCCAGCAGTTCCAAGGGACAGGGGTCCTCACCCCTCCACTTT. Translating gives CASSSKGQGSSPLHF.

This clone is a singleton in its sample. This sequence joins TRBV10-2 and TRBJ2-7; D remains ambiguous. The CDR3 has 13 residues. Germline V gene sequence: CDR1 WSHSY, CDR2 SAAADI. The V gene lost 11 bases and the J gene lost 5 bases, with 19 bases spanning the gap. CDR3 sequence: CAVKNPVTDEQYF. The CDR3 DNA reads TGCGCCGTCAAAAACCCAGTCACGGACGAGCAGTACTTC.

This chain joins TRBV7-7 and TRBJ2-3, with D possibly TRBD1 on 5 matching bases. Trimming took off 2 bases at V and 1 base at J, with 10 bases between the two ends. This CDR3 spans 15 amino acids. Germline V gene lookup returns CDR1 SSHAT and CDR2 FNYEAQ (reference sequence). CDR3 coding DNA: TGTGCCAGCAGCTTATCAGGGTCCCGCACAGATACGCAGTATTTT. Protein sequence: CASSLSGSRTDTQYF.

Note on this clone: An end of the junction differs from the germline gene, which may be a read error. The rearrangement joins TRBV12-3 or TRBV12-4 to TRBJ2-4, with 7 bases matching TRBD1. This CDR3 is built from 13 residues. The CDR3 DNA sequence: TGTGCCAGCAGTCGCCTCTCCATGGGGCAGGGGGACTTC. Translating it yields CASSRLSMGQGDF.

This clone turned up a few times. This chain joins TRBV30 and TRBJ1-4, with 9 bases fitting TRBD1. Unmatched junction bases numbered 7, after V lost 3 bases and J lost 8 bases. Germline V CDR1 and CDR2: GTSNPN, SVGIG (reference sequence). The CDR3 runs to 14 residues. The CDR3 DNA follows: TGTGCCTGGAGGACACAGGGGGCAAGAGAAAAACTGTTTTTT. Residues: CAWRTQGAREKLFF.

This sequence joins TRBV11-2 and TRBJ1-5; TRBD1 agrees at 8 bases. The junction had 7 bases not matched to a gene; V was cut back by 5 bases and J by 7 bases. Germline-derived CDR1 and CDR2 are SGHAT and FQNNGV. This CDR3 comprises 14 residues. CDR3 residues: CASSPGQGPQPQHF. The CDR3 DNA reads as TGTGCCAGCAGCCCCGGACAGGGCCCCCAGCCCCAGCATTTT.